Ten or more counts support the clone carrying this TCR beta chain. What it binds is not known. The sample comes from a study of early T cells in non-severe SARS-CoV-2 infection. The overall study: Bulk RNA isolated from unsorted whole blood underwent sequencing; chains were not paired.

General study findings and limits: There was a bias toward anti-spike CD8 responses in VDJdb matching, which missed private and CD4 specificities.

J gave up 4 bases and V 3 bases, and 18 bases lay outside the gene matches. Germline CDR1 reads KGHSH; CDR2 reads LQKENI. The CDR3 length is 20 residues. Individually, cDNA molecules had unique molecular identifiers attached to them. MiXCR was run by TCRdb on the 5' RACE reads, yielding one entry per CDR3 protein. Of approximately 70,000 distinct CDR3 sequences detected, around a tenth appear once; the ten largest clones hold roughly 7.5%. This sample comprised whole blood, obtained at baseline. The TCR was taken from an adult who was a healthcare worker with PCR-confirmed SARS-CoV-2 infection or an uninfected control (not recorded which). The genes are TRBV18 and TRBJ2-1; 10 bases match TRBD2. CDR3: CASSPPTGELAGIRYNEQFF. The DNA of the CDR3 is TGTGCCAGCTCACCCCCTACAGGGGAACTAGCGGGGATTAGATACAATGAGCAGTTCTTC.